Listed below are T cell receptor beta chains from one sample, sequenced in a study of OX40 agonist ivuxolimab in advanced cancers. Clones were read by immunoSEQ multiplex PCR, and TCRdb kept only the in-frame ones, dropping some. The sample carries some 46,000 clones, around nine tenths recorded once. This specimen was CD4+ or CD8+ T cells sorted from blood, taken in a trial of the OX40 agonist ivuxolimab. The receptor source for this set is an adult with an advanced solid tumor such as melanoma, head and neck, liver or kidney cancer. The CDR3 runs from the conserved cysteine through the conserved F or W. D genes are given only for firm matches. Size is stated for part of the rows, as once, few or many counts, or as a class when the clone is expanded.

V	length	size	J	D	DNA	CDR3
TRBV5-6	16	few	TRBJ1-1	TRBD1	TGTGCCAGCACCTATCCGGGACAGTCTATAAACACTGAAGCTTTCTTT	CASTYPGQSINTEAFF
TRBV29-1	13	few	TRBJ1-1	TRBD1	TGCAGCGCAGGGGGCCGGAGACACACTGAAGCTTTCTTT	CSAGGRRHTEAFF
TRBV20-1	11	-	TRBJ2-1	-	TGCAGTGCTGGCCCGTACAATGAGCAGTTCTTC	CSAGPYNEQFF
TRBV19	15	-	TRBJ2-3	TRBD2	TGTGCCAGCAATATCCTCAGGGCGGGAGCGGATACGCAGTATTTT	CASNILRAGADTQYF
TRBV6-1	15	once	TRBJ2-1	-	TGTGCCAGCAGTCTTAGCACTTTGCTATACAATGAGCAGTTCTTC	CASSLSTLLYNEQFF
TRBV5-1	14	-	TRBJ2-5	-	TGCGCCAGCAGCCCACGACAGAACCAAGAGACCCAGTACTTC	CASSPRQNQETQYF
TRBV5-1	14	-	TRBJ2-1	-	TGCGCCAGCAGCTTGGGAGATTCCTACAATGAGCAGTTCTTC	CASSLGDSYNEQFF
TRBV5-1	13	few	TRBJ2-1	-	TGCGCCAGCAGGGACTATATCTACAATGAGCAGTTCTTC	CASRDYIYNEQFF
TRBV6-1	14	-	TRBJ2-3	-	TGTGCCAGCAGGTTGACACCAAAAGCTGATACGCAGTATTTT	CASRLTPKADTQYF
TRBV7-9	17	-	TRBJ2-1	-	TGTGCCAGCAGCTTAGACGGGACCCTAATCTCCTACAATGAGCAGTTCTTC	CASSLDGTLISYNEQFF
TRBV7-3	14	-	TRBJ2-1	-	TGTGCCAGCAGCTTATCCGGCGGATACAATGAGCAGTTCTTC	CASSLSGGYNEQFF
TRBV15	15	-	TRBJ2-6	-	TGTGCCACCAGCAGGGACAACTCTGGGGCCAACGTCCTGACTTTC	CATSRDNSGANVLTF
TRBV27	14	few	TRBJ2-3	-	TGTGCCAGCAGTCCCACAAGGTACACAGATACGCAGTATTTT	CASSPTRYTDTQYF
TRBV28	18	once	TRBJ2-1	-	TGTGCCAGCAGTTTACCCTCTGGGACCCGATTGACCTACAATGAGCAGTTCTTC	CASSLPSGTRLTYNEQFF
TRBV6-1	13	-	TRBJ1-2	-	TGTGCCAGCAGTGAACAACTGTCGGATGGCTACACCTTC	CASSEQLSDGYTF
TRBV28	13	few	TRBJ2-7	TRBD1	TGTGCCAGCAGTTGGGACAGGGAGAAGAAGCAGTACTTC	CASSWDREKKQYF
TRBV18	15	-	TRBJ1-3	TRBD1	TGTGCCAGCTCACCACTGGGACAGGGGATTAACACCATATATTTT	CASSPLGQGINTIYF
TRBV30	17	-	TRBJ1-1	TRBD1	TGTGCCTGGAGGAAAGACCCGGCAGGGGGCTTGAACACTGAAGCTTTCTTT	CAWRKDPAGGLNTEAFF
TRBV19	16	-	TRBJ2-1	TRBD1	TGTGCCAGTAGTGCGGACAGGGGGTTTTCCTACAATGAGCAGTTCTTC	CASSADRGFSYNEQFF
TRBV9	11	-	TRBJ1-3	-	TGTGCCAGCAGCGGACGCAACACCATATATTTT	CASSGRNTIYF
TRBV21-1	15	-	TRBJ2-7	-	TGTGCCAGCAGCAAACGCGGTAGCGGCTACTACGAGCAGTACTTC	CASSKRGSGYYEQYF
TRBV5-4	19	-	TRBJ2-1	-	TGTGCCAGCAGGACAGGGGGGAAGCGGGAGGGCGGCTCCTACAATGAGCAGTTCTTC	CASRTGGKREGGSYNEQFF
TRBV6-1	13	-	TRBJ2-1	-	TGTGCCAGCAGTGAATTGGGTTACGGTGAGCAGTTCTTC	CASSELGYGEQFF
TRBV4-1	15	-	TRBJ2-2	-	TGCGCCAGCAGCCAAGCGGGGACCGGGACCGGGGAGCTGTTTTTT	CASSQAGTGTGELFF
TRBV30	15	-	TRBJ2-3	TRBD1	TGTGCCTGGAGTGTCTGGGCCAGGGGGCGAGATACGCAGTATTTT	CAWSVWARGRDTQYF
TRBV6-6	12	-	TRBJ2-7	-	TGTGCCAGCAGGACTAGCTCCTACGAGCAGTACTTC	CASRTSSYEQYF
TRBV19	16	-	TRBJ1-5	-	TGTGCCAGTAGTTCCCAGGCGGGGTTAAGCAATCAGTCCCAGCATTTT	CASSSQAGLSNQSQHF
TRBV28	13	-	TRBJ1-2	-	TGTGCCAGCAGTTTCGGGGTCCTCTATGGCTACACCTTC	CASSFGVLYGYTF
TRBV28	14	-	TRBJ2-3	-	TGTGCCAGCAGTTTGAAAGGGGCTACAGATACGCAGTATTTT	CASSLKGATDTQYF
TRBV27	23	-	TRBJ1-2	TRBD1	TGTGCCAGCAGTTTATCGAGGGGGATCCGTTGGGGGCAGGGGGGTCAAGCTGACTATGGCTACACCTTC	CASSLSRGIRWGQGGQADYGYTF
TRBV11-2	14	-	TRBJ2-4	TRBD1	TGTGCCAGCAGCCCCCTGGGACAGGGAAACATTCAGTACTTC	CASSPLGQGNIQYF
TRBV25-1	14	-	TRBJ2-5	-	TGTGCCAGCAGTGTCGGGACGAACCAAGAGACCCAGTACTTC	CASSVGTNQETQYF
TRBV29-1	12	-	TRBJ2-7	-	TGCAGCGCCCAAGTTAGCTCCTACGAGCAGTACTTC	CSAQVSSYEQYF
TRBV28	14	-	TRBJ2-2	-	TGTGCCAGCAGTTCCCCAGGATCTACCGGGGAGCTGTTTTTT	CASSSPGSTGELFF
TRBV11-1	12	-	TRBJ2-7	-	TGTGCCAGCAGCTTCGACAGTTACGAGCAGTACTTC	CASSFDSYEQYF
TRBV28	12	few	TRBJ1-5	TRBD1	TGTGCCACCACAGGGGCCAACCAGCCCCAGCATTTT	CATTGANQPQHF
TRBV6-5	12	-	TRBJ1-5	-	TGTGCCAGCAGTGACAAGAATCAGCCCCAGCATTTT	CASSDKNQPQHF
TRBV2	13	-	TRBJ1-2	-	TGTGCCAGCAGTGGGGGGGATTCCTATGGCTACACCTTC	CASSGGDSYGYTF
TRBV19	16	once	TRBJ2-7	-	TGTGCCAGTAGAAGGGCCTTAGGAGGGATATTGGACGAGCAGTACTTC	CASRRALGGILDEQYF
TRBV6-6	12	-	TRBJ1-2	-	TGTGCCAGCCATGACAGGAACTATGGCTACACCTTC	CASHDRNYGYTF
TRBV20-1	11	-	TRBJ2-7	-	TGCAGTGCCACCATTCTGAACGAGCAGTACTTC	CSATILNEQYF
TRBV21-1	16	-	TRBJ2-2	-	TGTGCCAGCAGTAATCGAGCGGAGCCGAACACCGGGGAGCTGTTTTTT	CASSNRAEPNTGELFF
TRBV28	15	-	TRBJ2-1	TRBD1	TGTGCCAGCAGTTCCTCCGGGACAGGGGCTAATGAGCAGTTCTTC	CASSSSGTGANEQFF
TRBV19	14	-	TRBJ2-3	-	TGTGCCAGTAGGTACAGGGATTTTGCAGATACGCAGTATTTT	CASRYRDFADTQYF
TRBV6-5	14	-	TRBJ2-1	TRBD2	TGTGCCAGCCGACTAGCGGGAGGTTATAATGAGCAGTTCTTC	CASRLAGGYNEQFF
TRBV11-2	16	-	TRBJ2-1	TRBD2	TGTGCCAGCAGCCCCCTAGAAGCGGGAGGTTACAATGAGCAGTTCTTC	CASSPLEAGGYNEQFF
TRBV11-3	15	-	TRBJ1-1	-	TGTGCCAGCAGCGCCTCTTCAGGGGCGAACACTGAAGCTTTCTTT	CASSASSGANTEAFF
TRBV4-1	16	-	TRBJ1-4	-	TGCGCCAGCAGCCAAACTATGGACAGTACTAATGAAAAACTGTTTTTT	CASSQTMDSTNEKLFF
TRBV27	15	-	TRBJ2-7	-	TGTGCCAGCAGTCCTCGCGCGGGTTCCCCCTACGAGCAGTACTTC	CASSPRAGSPYEQYF
TRBV20-1	11	-	TRBJ2-5	-	TGCAGTGCTAGTTTCCAAGAGACCCAGTACTTC	CSASFQETQYF
TRBV7-2	15	-	TRBJ2-2	TRBD2	TGTGCCAGCAGCTTAGGTGGGACTAGCGCCTGGGAGCTGTTTTTT	CASSLGGTSAWELFF
TRBV7-9	13	-	TRBJ1-2	TRBD1	TGTGCCAGCAGCTTGGGACAGCCCGATGGCTACACCTTC	CASSLGQPDGYTF
TRBV28	12	-	TRBJ2-7	-	TGTGCCAGTCTGTCGGCGGCGAATGAGCAGTACTTC	CASLSAANEQYF